Listed here are 21 T cell receptor beta chains from one sample, sequenced in a study of blood T cells in healthy people across ages (dated by TCRdb to about 2015). The method behind the library was 5' RACE. Sequencing relied on an Illumina HiSeq 2500. A second PCR of roughly 6 to 11 cycles was performed with a sample-barcoded 5' primer and a J-beta primer mix. TCRdb redid the processing of the public reads, applying fastp at Q25 and MiXCR, and retained in-frame beta chains. For every CDR3 protein sequence, its rows merge into one entry that carries the most common genes and DNA. The sample table records more than 800,000 distinct CDR3 sequences; under 35% of these occur just once. The ten largest make up roughly 17% of the sample. The sequencing input was blood. These receptors all stem from a woman over 75 in good health.

The chain carries TRBV7-9 and TRBJ2-7; D remains ambiguous. V lost 4 bases to trimming and J lost 7 bases, with 20 bases between them. The CDR3 sequence is 15 residues long. CDR1 is SEHNR, CDR2 FQNEAQ, per germline (reference sequence). The chain's CDR3 is CASSSSWRPYEEQYF. CDR3 nucleotides: TGTGCCAGCAGCTCTTCTTGGCGGCCCTACGAAGAGCAGTACTTC.

This clonotype was seen only a few times. This may be a read error, as it is one base from a much larger clone. The V gene is TRBV7-2, the J gene TRBJ2-5; 8 bases are shared with TRBD2. CDR3 size: 16 residues. Trimming took 1 base from V and 7 from J; bases not matched to a gene: 11. The germline V gene has CDR1 SGHTA and CDR2 FQGNSA. CDR3 region: CASSLGSGGLRGTQYF. CDR3 DNA sequence: TGTGCCAGCAGCTTAGGGAGCGGGGGCCTTAGGGGGACCCAGTACTTC.

V and J are TRBV6-1 and TRBJ2-7; no reliable D call. Trimming pared 8 bases from V and 7 bases from J, leaving 15 bases between. In germline, CDR1 is MNHNS, CDR2 SASEGT. This CDR3 has 12 residues. For the CDR3, the DNA is TGTGCCAGCCGAAACACGCCCGGGGAGCAGTACTTC. It is translated as CASRNTPGEQYF.

This clonotype has a count of ten or more. The chain is built from TRBV7-2 and TRBJ1-2; TRBD1 matches at 10 bases. Trimming at V came to 5 bases and at J to 4 bases, leaving 4 bases not matched to a gene. CDR1 and CDR2 (germline): SGHTA, FQGNSA. The CDR3 totals 14 residues. The CDR3 is CASSRQGAGYGYTF. Written as DNA, the CDR3 is TGTGCCAGCAGCCGACAGGGGGCTGGCTATGGCTACACCTTC.

V and J are TRBV30 and TRBJ2-1, with 10 bases fitting TRBD2. The V and J ends lost 4 bases and 5 bases, in that order; junction bases with no gene match: 8. CDR3 size: 15 residues. Per the germline V gene, CDR1 is GTSNPN and CDR2 is SVGIG (reference sequence). CDR3 protein: CAWTRTSGTDNEQFF. The CDR3 DNA reads as TGTGCCTGGACCCGGACTAGCGGTACCGACAATGAGCAGTTCTTC.

The sample holds a few counts of this clonotype. The chain recombines TRBV7-9 with TRBJ1-2; D not resolved. With 4 bases removed from V and 8 bases from J, the gap between germline ends came to 11 bases. CDR1 is SEHNR and CDR2 is FQNEAQ in the germline V gene (reference sequence). This CDR3 is built from 12 residues. CDR3: CASSSERRGYTF. CDR3 bases: TGTGCCAGCAGCTCCGAACGAAGGGGCTACACCTTC.

This clonotype turned up a few times. The J gene is TRBJ2-3, the V gene TRBV27; a weak D match, TRBD2 (5 bases). Trimming took off 10 bases at V and 1 base at J, with 15 bases between the two ends. The CDR3 length is 14 residues. Germline CDR1 reads MNHEY; CDR2 reads SMNVEV (reference sequence). The CDR3 DNA sequence: TGTGCCACCAAACCCGCCGGGGGCACAGATACGCAGTATTTT. This sequence encodes CATKPAGGTDTQYF.

V gene TRBV5-5 combines with J gene TRBJ1-4; D is possibly TRBD1 (6 bases). There are 16 residues in the CDR3. Germline V gene sequence: CDR1 SGHKS, CDR2 YYEKEE (reference sequence). Between the trimmed V and J ends, which lost 4 bases and 1 base, there was a span of 14 bases. The CDR3 nucleotides are TGTGCCAGCAGCCTTAACAGGGCTGGAACTAATGAAAAACTGTTTTTT. Encoded protein: CASSLNRAGTNEKLFF.

This clonotype was detected a few times. The J gene is TRBJ1-1, the V gene TRBV15; no firm D call. CDR3 length: 14 amino acids. Trimming removed 0 bases at V and 0 bases at J, with 5 bases between. The germline V gene has CDR1 LNHNV and CDR2 YYDKDF (reference sequence). The CDR3 DNA is TGTGCCACCAGCAGAGACACTATGAACACTGAAGCTTTCTTT. Its protein product is CATSRDTMNTEAFF.

There are many counts of this clonotype. This chain connects TRBV5-1 to TRBJ2-1; 9 nucleotides agree with TRBD2. Looked up from germline, CDR1 is SGHRS and CDR2 is YFSETQ. The V and J ends lost 5 bases and 5 bases, in that order; junction bases with no gene match: 8. The CDR3 has 15 residues. The CDR3 DNA reads TGCGCCAGCAGGCAACTAGCGGGCGGAAACAATGAGCAGTTCTTC. Residues: CASRQLAGGNNEQFF. Using reference TRBV5-1 and TRBJ2-1 for the parts outside the CDR3, the full variable domain is KAGVTQTPRYLIKTRGQQVTLSCSPISGHRSVSWYQQTPGQGLQFLFEYFSETQRNKGNFPGRFSGRQFSNSRSEMNVSTLELGDSALYLCASRQLAGGNNEQFFGPGTRLTVL.

J is TRBJ1-5 and V is TRBV18, with D maybe TRBD1 (5 bases). Trimming took off 2 bases at V and 6 bases at J, with 14 bases between the two ends. The germline V gene has CDR1 KGHSH and CDR2 LQKENI. The CDR3 totals 15 residues. Written as DNA, the CDR3 is TGTGCCAGCTCACCATTTAGAGGGGTGGGTCAGCCCCAGCATTTT. Protein sequence: CASSPFRGVGQPQHF.

V usage is TRBV11-2 and J usage is TRBJ1-3; TRBD1 is a possible D gene (5 bases). The CDR3 length is 15 residues. Trimming took off 5 bases at V and 0 bases at J, with 11 bases between the two ends. CDR1 SGHAT and CDR2 FQNNGV come from the germline V gene. The CDR3 loop is CASSQGRPSGNTIYF. The CDR3 DNA follows: TGTGCCAGCAGCCAGGGACGGCCCTCTGGAAACACCATATATTTT.

This clonotype came up a few times. The chain recombines TRBV25-1 with TRBJ1-2; D remains unclear. CDR3 length equals 15 residues. The V end was cut by 2 bases, the J end by 5 bases, with 15 bases between. Germline CDR1 and CDR2: MGHDK and SYGVNS. The CDR3 is CASSEGGLDFYGYTF. In DNA, the CDR3 is TGTGCCAGCAGTGAAGGAGGTCTAGATTTTTATGGCTACACCTTC.

This clonotype occurred many times. The CDR3 coding sequence is TGCAGTGCCGTGGGGGGGACAGGGTATGATGGCTACACCTTC. It translates to CSAVGGTGYDGYTF. The chain is built from TRBV20-1 and TRBJ1-2, with 9 nucleotides matching TRBD1. CDR3 length: 14 amino acids. Germline V gives CDR1 DFQATT, CDR2 SNEGSKA (reference sequence). V was clipped by 6 bases and J by 6 bases; unmatched bases: 11.

There are many counts of this clonotype. V usage is TRBV4-3 and J usage is TRBJ2-7; 12 positions match TRBD2. V lost 3 bases and J lost 4; bases outside the gene matches: 7. This CDR3 comprises 16 residues. The germline CDR1 and CDR2 sequences are LGHNA and YSLEER. This CDR3 is CASSHHTSGGSYEQYF. CDR3 DNA: TGCGCCAGCAGCCATCACACTAGCGGGGGGTCGTACGAGCAGTACTTC.

This clonotype was seen repeatedly, ten times or more. The chain is built from TRBV9 and TRBJ2-5, with 8 bases that match TRBD1. This CDR3 has 14 residues. The V gene's germline CDR1 is SGDLS and CDR2 YYNGEE. V lost 4 bases to trimming and J lost 5 bases; unmatched junction nucleotides: 7. CDR3 amino acids: CASSPRWDRETQYF. CDR3 DNA: TGTGCCAGCAGCCCCCGGTGGGACAGGGAGACCCAGTACTTC.

This clonotype has at least ten counts. The chain has TRBV9 and TRBJ2-4; D ambiguous. Germline V gene data show CDR1 as SGDLS and CDR2 as YYNGEE. V was pared by 0 bases and J by 11 bases, with 12 bases between. The CDR3 has 13 residues. The CDR3 DNA reads TGTGCCAGCAGCGTAGGGCCTCAGGACGTTCAGTACTTC. Residues: CASSVGPQDVQYF.

V gene TRBV27 combines with J gene TRBJ1-2; D gene unclear. Per germline, CDR1 MNHEY and CDR2 SMNVEV (reference sequence). The germline V and J ends were trimmed by 4 bases and 4 bases, with 10 bases remaining between them. The CDR3 extends over 13 amino acids. CDR3 sequence reads: CASSYEGLYGYTF. In DNA, the CDR3 is TGTGCCAGCAGTTACGAGGGCCTCTATGGCTACACCTTC.

The chain is built from TRBV7-9 and TRBJ1-2; D remains ambiguous. V dropped 0 bases and J dropped 5 bases, with 19 bases sitting between them. Germline CDR1 is SEHNR and CDR2 is FQNEAQ (reference sequence). The CDR3 length is 17 residues. The CDR3 DNA is TGTGCCAGCAGCTTAGCCCTCCCAGTCCCGCAACGATATGGCTACACCTTC. Translated, it gives CASSLALPVPQRYGYTF.

The chain employs TRBV14 and TRBJ2-5; D might be TRBD2 (6 bases). From germline, CDR1 is SGHDN and CDR2 FVKESK. This CDR3 contains 15 residues. Trimming pared 4 bases from V and 5 bases from J, leaving 17 bases between. This CDR3 reads CASSPQPGVGETQYF. CDR3 sequence (DNA): TGTGCCAGCAGCCCCCAACCGGGGGTCGGCGAGACCCAGTACTTC.

This clonotype has a count of ten or more. CDR3 in amino acids: CASSQGQGEGDTQYF. The DNA of the CDR3 is TGTGCCAGCAGCCAAGGTCAGGGGGAGGGAGATACGCAGTATTTT. The gene calls are TRBV4-2 and TRBJ2-3; D is perhaps TRBD1 or TRBD2 (7 bases each). Germline CDR1 reads LGHNA; CDR2 reads YNFKEQ. Trimming pared 1 base from V and 5 bases from J, leaving 13 bases between. CDR3 size: 15 residues.